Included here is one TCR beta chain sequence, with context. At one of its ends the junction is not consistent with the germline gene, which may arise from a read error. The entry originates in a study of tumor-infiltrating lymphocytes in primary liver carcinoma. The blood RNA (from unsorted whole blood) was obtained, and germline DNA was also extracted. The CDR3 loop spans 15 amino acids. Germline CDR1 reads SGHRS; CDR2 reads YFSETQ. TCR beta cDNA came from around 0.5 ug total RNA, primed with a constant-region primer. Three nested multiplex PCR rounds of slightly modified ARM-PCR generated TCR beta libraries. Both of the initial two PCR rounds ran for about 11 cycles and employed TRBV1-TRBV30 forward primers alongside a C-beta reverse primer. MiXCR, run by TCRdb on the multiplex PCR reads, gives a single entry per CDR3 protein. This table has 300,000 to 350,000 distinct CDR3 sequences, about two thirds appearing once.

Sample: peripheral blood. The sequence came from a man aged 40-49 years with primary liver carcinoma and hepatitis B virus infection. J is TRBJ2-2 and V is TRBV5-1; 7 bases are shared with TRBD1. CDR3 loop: CARSLSTGTAGELFF. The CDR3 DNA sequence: TGCGCCAGGAGCTTGTCGACAGGGACCGCCGGGGAGCTGTTTTTT.